This T cell receptor (beta chain) comes out of a study of T-cell memory formation after mild COVID-19. The study, taken as a whole, reports: Clones shrinking from day 15 to 85 showed even CD4/CD8 mixes; later expanders tilted CD4+.

TCRdb redid the calling of the 5' RACE reads with MiXCR, one entry per CDR3 protein. The sample consists of 35,000 to 50,000 distinct CDR3 sequences, 6% to 7% of them appearing once. This clonotype was found a few times. The antigen is undetermined. Per germline, CDR1 DFQATT and CDR2 SNEGSKA (reference sequence). V lost 2 bases and J 14 bases, leaving 20 bases between the germline ends. The CDR3 is 13 residues long. The chain is built from TRBV20-1 and TRBJ2-3; tentatively, D is TRBD2 (6 bases). The origin of this receptor is an adult who had mild COVID-19 (a few samples of this study predate the infection). Cell type and time point are not known. The sample comprised PBMCs or a T cell subset sorted from them (not recorded which). CDR3 in amino acids: CSARSGLHKRTYF. CDR3 in DNA: TGCAGTGCTAGATCGGGACTTCATAAAAGGACGTATTTT.